The 22 T cell receptor beta chains given below trace back to one sample, sequenced in a study of Graves' ophthalmopathy and Graves' hyperthyroidism. Amplification of TCR beta CDR3 regions used RNA transcripts. First-round RT-PCR employed HTBI primers, with a second-round multiplex PCR after it. MiXCR, applied by TCRdb to the multiplex PCR reads, yields one record per CDR3 protein. The sample has under 800,000 distinct CDR3 sequences; about a fifth are singletons. Sequenced input: peripheral blood. These receptors originate from a woman aged 18-35 years with stable Graves' hyperthyroidism. Some clones in this sample may be carry-over from other donors' samples.

This clonotype was counted a few times. This rearrangement joins TRBV6-1 to TRBJ1-2, with no clear D. The CDR3 sequence is 15 residues long. Germline V gene sequence: CDR1 MNHNS, CDR2 SASEGT. Deletions cut 1 base from V and 4 bases from J, with 13 bases between. CDR3 sequence reads: CASSEEEGVAYGYTF. CDR3 DNA sequence: TGTGCCAGCAGTGAAGAGGAGGGAGTCGCCTATGGCTACACCTTC.

This clonotype was observed many times. The J gene is TRBJ2-7, the V gene TRBV20-1, with D maybe TRBD1 (6 bases). Germline CDR1 and CDR2: DFQATT and SNEGSKA (reference sequence). The CDR3 extends over 14 amino acids. Trimming shortened V by 6 bases and J by 6 bases, and 21 bases separated the two germline ends. The CDR3 region is CSANIPGQGLEQYF. The CDR3 nucleotides are TGCAGTGCAAATATTCCGGGACAAGGGCTCGAGCAGTACTTC.

This clonotype has ten or more counts. The J gene is TRBJ1-5, the V gene TRBV6-5, with D tentatively TRBD1 (5 bases). V lost 4 bases and J lost 7, with 20 bases in between. Germline-derived CDR1 and CDR2 are MNHEY and SVGAGI. This CDR3 region has 16 residues. This chain's CDR3 is CASSWDPAGVGQPQHF. The CDR3 region has the DNA TGTGCCAGCAGTTGGGACCCGGCAGGTGTTGGACAGCCCCAGCATTTT.

Only a few counts were recorded for this clonotype. The V call is TRBV3-1, the J call TRBJ2-5; D remains unclear. Trimming took off 0 bases at V and 6 bases at J, with 2 bases between the two ends. The CDR3 is made up of 11 amino acids. In germline, CDR1 is LGHDT, CDR2 YNNKEL (reference sequence). As DNA, the CDR3 is TGTGCCAGCAGCCAAGAAAAGACCCAGTACTTC. This encodes CASSQEKTQYF.

V is TRBV30 and J is TRBJ2-7, with D unresolved. This CDR3 has 12 amino acids. With 0 bases removed from V and 4 bases from J, the gap between germline ends came to 7 bases. Germline V CDR1 and CDR2: GTSNPN, SVGIG (reference sequence). The DNA of the CDR3 is TGTGCCTGGAGTGTACGTCGTTACGAGCAGTACTTC. Amino acid sequence: CAWSVRRYEQYF. The whole variable domain, remainder taken from reference TRBV30 and TRBJ2-7, is SQTIHQWPATLVQPVGSPLSLECTVEGTSNPNLYWYRQAAGRGLQLLFYSVGIGQISSEVPQNLSASRPQDRQFILSSKKLLLSDSGFYLCAWSVRRYEQYFGPGTRLTVT.

This clonotype was detected ten times or more. The chain is built from TRBV7-6 and TRBJ1-6; weak D call: TRBD1 (5 bases). Per the germline V gene, CDR1 is SGHVS and CDR2 is FNYEAQ. Trimming cost V 5 bases and J 8 bases, with 22 bases left between them. There are 17 residues in the CDR3. The DNA of the CDR3 is TGTGCCAGCAGCCCGAGACTGGCAGGGATGGTCGATTCACCCCTCCACTTT. This translates into CASSPRLAGMVDSPLHF.

Only a few counts were recorded for this clonotype. The chain links TRBV29-1 to TRBJ1-1; the match to TRBD1 covers 7 bases. V shed 7 bases, J shed 1 base, and the junction held 9 bases outside the gene matches. CDR1 is SQVTM, CDR2 ANQGSEA, per germline. The CDR3 is 14 amino acids. CDR3 DNA sequence: TGCAGCGCTGAGAGGAGACAGGGGAACACTGAAGCTTTCTTT. Its protein product is CSAERRQGNTEAFF.

There are many counts of this clonotype. This rearrangement joins TRBV5-1 to TRBJ1-2, with D perhaps TRBD1 (5 bases). Germline CDR1 reads SGHRS; CDR2 reads YFSETQ. The V gene lost 2 bases and the J gene lost 4 bases, with 15 bases spanning the gap. The CDR3 runs 15 residues. The CDR3 spells CASSFTAGPSYGYTF. The DNA of the CDR3 is TGCGCCAGCAGCTTTACTGCAGGGCCCTCCTATGGCTACACCTTC.

This clonotype was detected ten times or more. The J gene is TRBJ1-1, the V gene TRBV27, with TRBD1 matching 12 bases. The CDR3 has 16 residues. Germline V gives CDR1 MNHEY, CDR2 SMNVEV (reference sequence). After removal of 2 bases from V and 6 bases from J, the junction contained 7 bases not matched to a gene. CDR3 protein: CASSLDFGTGGPEAFF. In DNA, the CDR3 is TGTGCCAGCAGTTTAGATTTCGGGACAGGGGGCCCTGAAGCTTTCTTT.

This clonotype was seen many times. CDR3 amino acids: CASRTGGIDEQFF. As DNA, the CDR3 is TGTGCCAGCCGCACAGGGGGAATAGATGAGCAGTTCTTC. V gene TRBV5-4 combines with J gene TRBJ2-1, with 8 bases aligning to TRBD1. Germline CDR1 reads SGHNT; CDR2 reads YYREEE (reference sequence). The CDR3 length is 13 residues. The V gene end was trimmed by 7 bases and the J gene end by 8 bases; junction bases not matched to a gene: 8.

This clonotype was seen more than once but under ten times. The chain combines TRBV2 with TRBJ2-7; D may match TRBD1 or TRBD2 (5 bases each). V was shortened by 4 bases and J by 7 bases, with 26 bases between the two germline ends. The CDR3 is 17 residues long. Per germline, CDR1 SNHLY and CDR2 FYNNEI. The CDR3 sequence: CASSGRGPGHRVWEQYF. The CDR3 nucleotides are TGTGCCAGCAGTGGTCGGGGTCCCGGACATCGCGTGTGGGAGCAGTACTTC.

The table lists this clonotype with many counts. This chain connects TRBV25-1 to TRBJ2-7; possible D gene TRBD2, 6 bases. The V end was cut by 4 bases, the J end by 4 bases, with 20 bases between. The CDR3 consists of 16 residues. Germline CDR1 and CDR2: MGHDK and SYGVNS. The CDR3 loop reads CASSGNFLGEEYEQYF. CDR3 sequence (DNA): TGTGCCAGCAGTGGGAATTTCTTGGGGGAGGAATACGAGCAGTACTTC.

This clonotype was seen many times. The chain links TRBV30 to TRBJ2-7, with 9 bases that match TRBD1. V shed 4 bases, J shed 4 bases, and the junction held 5 bases outside the gene matches. Looked up from germline, CDR1 is GTSNPN and CDR2 is SVGIG (reference sequence). The CDR3 is 13 amino acids. The DNA of the CDR3 is TGTGCCTGGAATTACGGGACAGGGTACGAGCAGTACTTC. It codes for CAWNYGTGYEQYF.

This clonotype appeared a few times. The rearrangement uses TRBV6-2 or TRBV6-3 and TRBJ1-1; unclear D gene. The CDR3 loop spans 16 amino acids. Trimming left V 2 bases short and J 0 bases short, with 13 bases between. Germline V CDR1 and CDR2: MNHEY, SVGEGT. CDR3: CASSYAGERMNTEAFF. Here the CDR3 DNA reads TGTGCCAGCAGTTACGCGGGAGAACGCATGAACACTGAAGCTTTCTTT.

To note about this clonotype: A read error may explain this, as a much larger clone is one base away. The chain recombines TRBV6-5 with TRBJ2-5, with 7 bases aligning to TRBD1. The CDR3 sequence is 15 residues long. Germline V gene data show CDR1 as MNHEY and CDR2 as SVGAGI. Trimming took 7 bases from V and 2 from J; bases not matched to a gene: 10. The CDR3 loop reads CASNQNRGGQETQYF. The CDR3 DNA reads TGTGCCAGCAATCAAAACAGGGGTGGGCAAGAGACCCAGTACTTC.

This clonotype has only a few counts. The J gene is TRBJ1-5, the V gene TRBV6-2 or TRBV6-3; D perhaps matches TRBD1 (5 bases). Germline V lookup: CDR1 MNHEY, CDR2 SVGEGT. V shed 4 bases and J shed 1 base, with 17 bases lying between them. This CDR3 has 17 residues. The CDR3 region is CASSLQNRRDSNQPQHF. In DNA form, the CDR3 reads TGTGCCAGCAGTTTACAAAATAGGCGGGACAGCAATCAGCCCCAGCATTTT.

This clonotype was counted many times. The chain carries TRBV11-2 and TRBJ2-7, with TRBD2 identical over 12 bases. The J segment lost 0 bases and the V segment lost 7 bases, leaving 10 bases of the junction unmatched. The CDR3 consists of 17 residues. Germline CDR1 and CDR2: SGHAT and FQNNGV. The CDR3 region is CASTDGTSGPSSYEQYF. Written as DNA, the CDR3 is TGTGCCAGCACCGATGGGACTAGCGGGCCGAGCTCCTACGAGCAGTACTTC.

This clonotype appeared a few times. This chain uses TRBV18 with TRBJ1-5, with D maybe TRBD1 (6 bases). CDR1 is KGHSH, CDR2 LQKENI, per germline. There are 15 residues in the CDR3. V was clipped by 6 bases and J by 2 bases, with 14 bases between them. The CDR3 region has the DNA TGTGCCAGCTCGGAGGGGGGCGCGGGCAATCAGCCCCAGCATTTT. This sequence encodes CASSEGGAGNQPQHF.

This clonotype was detected ten times or more. CDR3 nucleotide sequence: TGTGCCACCAGAGCGCCAGGGGGCAACACCGGGGAGCTGTTTTTT. It specifies CATRAPGGNTGELFF. The rearrangement joins TRBV19 to TRBJ2-2, with 8 bases fitting TRBD1. CDR3 size: 15 residues. V trimming: 10 bases; J trimming: 2 bases; junction bases outside the gene matches: 9. CDR1 and CDR2 (germline): LNHDA, SQIVND (reference sequence).

The table lists this clonotype with a few counts. The chain carries TRBV5-1 and TRBJ1-1; weak D call: TRBD1 (6 bases). Trimming stripped 0 bases from V and 5 bases from J, with 11 bases between. Germline V lookup: CDR1 SGHRS, CDR2 YFSETQ. The length of the CDR3 is 14 residues. The CDR3 loop reads CASSLDQGTTEAFF. The CDR3 coding sequence is TGCGCCAGCAGCTTGGACCAGGGGACGACTGAAGCTTTCTTT.

Concerning this clonotype itself: A junction boundary mismatches the germline segment, possibly from a read error. V is TRBV19 and J is TRBJ1-5, with D maybe TRBD1 (5 bases). CDR3 length: 14 residues. CDR1 is LNHDA and CDR2 is SQIVND in the germline V gene (reference sequence). CDR3 bases: TGTGCCAGTAGTAACCAGGGCTCAGGGCAGCCCCAGCGGTTT. Translated, it gives CASSNQGSGQPQRF.

This clonotype appeared many times. The V call is TRBV5-1, the J call TRBJ2-5; D possibly corresponds to TRBD1 (6 bases). This CDR3 contains 14 residues. In germline, CDR1 is SGHRS, CDR2 YFSETQ. V was clipped by 4 bases and J by 2 bases, with 12 bases between them. DNA of the CDR3: TGCGCCAGCAGCCCGGACAGCCCTCAAGAGACCCAGTACTTC. Its protein product is CASSPDSPQETQYF.